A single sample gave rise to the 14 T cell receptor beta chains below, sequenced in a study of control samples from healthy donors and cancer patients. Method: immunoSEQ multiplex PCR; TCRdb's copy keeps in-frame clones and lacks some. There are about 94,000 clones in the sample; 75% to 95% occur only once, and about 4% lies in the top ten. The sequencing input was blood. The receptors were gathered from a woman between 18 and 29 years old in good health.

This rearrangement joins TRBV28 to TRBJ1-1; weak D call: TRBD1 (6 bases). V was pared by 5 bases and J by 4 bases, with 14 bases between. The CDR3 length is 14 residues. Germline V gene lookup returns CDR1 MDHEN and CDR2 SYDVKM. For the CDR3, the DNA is TGTGCCAGCAGTCCCTGGGGCAGGGGCACTGAAGCTTTCTTT. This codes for CASSPWGRGTEAFF. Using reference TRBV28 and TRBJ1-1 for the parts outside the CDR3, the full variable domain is DVKVTQSSRYLVKRTGEKVFLECVQDMDHENMFWYRQDPGLGLRLIYFSYDVKMKEKGDIPEGYSVSREKKERFSLILESASTNQTSMYLCASSPWGRGTEAFFGQGTRLTVV.

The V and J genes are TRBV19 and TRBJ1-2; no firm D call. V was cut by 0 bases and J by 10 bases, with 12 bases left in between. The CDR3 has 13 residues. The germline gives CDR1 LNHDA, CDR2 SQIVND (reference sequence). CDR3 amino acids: CASSIDLRGDYTF. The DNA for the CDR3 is TGTGCCAGTAGTATAGATCTTCGCGGCGACTACACCTTC.

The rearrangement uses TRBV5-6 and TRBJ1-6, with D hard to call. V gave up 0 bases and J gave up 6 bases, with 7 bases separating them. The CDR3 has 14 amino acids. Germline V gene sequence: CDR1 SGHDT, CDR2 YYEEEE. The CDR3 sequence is CASSLGQFNSPLHF. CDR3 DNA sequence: TGTGCCAGCAGCTTGGGACAATTTAATTCACCCCTCCACTTT. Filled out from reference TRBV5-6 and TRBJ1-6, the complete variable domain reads DAGVTQSPTHLIKTRGQQVTLRCSPKSGHDTVSWYQQALGQGPQFIFQYYEEEERQRGNFPDRFSGHQFPNYSSELNVNALLLGDSALYLCASSLGQFNSPLHFGNGTRLTVT.

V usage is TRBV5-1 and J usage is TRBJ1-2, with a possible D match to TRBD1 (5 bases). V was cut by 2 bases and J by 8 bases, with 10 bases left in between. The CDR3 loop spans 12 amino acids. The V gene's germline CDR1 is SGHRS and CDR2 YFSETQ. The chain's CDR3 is CASSLEGEGYTF. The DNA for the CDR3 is TGCGCCAGCAGCTTAGAAGGGGAAGGCTACACCTTC.

CDR3 DNA sequence: TGTGCCAGCAGCGTAACGGGGTCCGTTAGTGAGACCCAGTACTTC. As protein: CASSVTGSVSETQYF. The gene calls are TRBV9 and TRBJ2-5; tentatively, D is TRBD2 (5 bases). Trimming cost V 1 base and J 5 bases, with 15 bases left between them. Looked up from germline, CDR1 is SGDLS and CDR2 is YYNGEE. The CDR3 consists of 15 residues.

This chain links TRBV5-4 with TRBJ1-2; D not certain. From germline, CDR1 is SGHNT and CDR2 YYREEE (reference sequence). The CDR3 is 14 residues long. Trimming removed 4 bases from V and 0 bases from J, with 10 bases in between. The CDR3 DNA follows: TGTGCCAGCAGCAGCGAACAAGCTAACTATGGCTACACCTTC. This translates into CASSSEQANYGYTF. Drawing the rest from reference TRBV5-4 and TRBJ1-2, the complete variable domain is ETGVTQSPTHLIKTRGQQVTLRCSSQSGHNTVSWYQQALGQGPQFIFQYYREEENGRGNFPPRFSGLQFPNYSSELNVNALELDDSALYLCASSSEQANYGYTFGSGTRLTVV.

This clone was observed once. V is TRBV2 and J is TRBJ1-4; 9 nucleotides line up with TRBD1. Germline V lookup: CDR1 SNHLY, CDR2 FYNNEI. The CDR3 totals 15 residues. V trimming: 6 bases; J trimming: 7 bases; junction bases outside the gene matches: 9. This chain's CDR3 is CASRPGDRDIEKLFF. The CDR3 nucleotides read TGTGCCAGCAGGCCGGGGGACAGGGATATTGAAAAACTGTTTTTT.

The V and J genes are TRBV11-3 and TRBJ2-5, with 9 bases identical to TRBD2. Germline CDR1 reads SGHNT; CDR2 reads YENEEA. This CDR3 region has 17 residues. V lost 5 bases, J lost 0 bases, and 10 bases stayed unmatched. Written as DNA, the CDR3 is TGTGCCAGCAGCCTGGGGGGAGCGGGGGGCGACCAAGAGACCCAGTACTTC. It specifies CASSLGGAGGDQETQYF.

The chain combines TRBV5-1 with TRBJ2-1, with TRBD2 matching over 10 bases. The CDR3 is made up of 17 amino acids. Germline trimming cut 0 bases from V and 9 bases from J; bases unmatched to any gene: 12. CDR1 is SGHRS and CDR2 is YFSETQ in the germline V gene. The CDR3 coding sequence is TGCGCCAGCAGCTTGGTTCCTAGCGGGGGAGCCTCCATTGAGCAGTTCTTC. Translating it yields CASSLVPSGGASIEQFF.

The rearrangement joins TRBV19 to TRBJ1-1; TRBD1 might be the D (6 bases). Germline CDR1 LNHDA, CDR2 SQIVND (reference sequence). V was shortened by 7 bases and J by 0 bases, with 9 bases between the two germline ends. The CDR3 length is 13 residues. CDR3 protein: CASTDRMNTEAFF. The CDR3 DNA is TGTGCCAGTACGGACAGAATGAACACTGAAGCTTTCTTT.

CDR3 DNA: TGTGCCAGCAGCTTAGGCGGGGAGGCCGACACTGAAGCTTTCTTT. Encoded protein: CASSLGGEADTEAFF. The chain recombines TRBV11-3 with TRBJ1-1; D call uncertain. V gave up 1 base and J gave up 3 bases, with 12 bases separating them. The CDR3 contains 15 residues. CDR1 and CDR2 (germline): SGHNT, YENEEA.

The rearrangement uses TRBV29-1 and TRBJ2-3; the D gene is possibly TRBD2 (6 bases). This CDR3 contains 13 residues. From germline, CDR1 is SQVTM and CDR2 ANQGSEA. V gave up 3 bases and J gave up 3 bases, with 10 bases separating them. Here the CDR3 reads CSVESAGTDTQYF. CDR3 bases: TGCAGCGTTGAGTCGGCGGGGACAGATACGCAGTATTTT.

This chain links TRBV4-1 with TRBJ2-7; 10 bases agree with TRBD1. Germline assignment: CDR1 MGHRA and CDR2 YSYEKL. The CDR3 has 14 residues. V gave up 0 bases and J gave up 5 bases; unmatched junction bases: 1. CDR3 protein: CASSQDGTGDEQYF. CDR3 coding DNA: TGCGCCAGCAGCCAAGATGGGACAGGGGACGAGCAGTACTTC.

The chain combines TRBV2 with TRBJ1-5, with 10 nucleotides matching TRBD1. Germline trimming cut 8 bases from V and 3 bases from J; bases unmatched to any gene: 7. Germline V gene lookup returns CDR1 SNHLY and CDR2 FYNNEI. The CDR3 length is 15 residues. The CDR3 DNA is TGTGCCAGCGGCCAGGGGACAGGGGCCAATCAGCCCCAGCATTTT. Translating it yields CASGQGTGANQPQHF.